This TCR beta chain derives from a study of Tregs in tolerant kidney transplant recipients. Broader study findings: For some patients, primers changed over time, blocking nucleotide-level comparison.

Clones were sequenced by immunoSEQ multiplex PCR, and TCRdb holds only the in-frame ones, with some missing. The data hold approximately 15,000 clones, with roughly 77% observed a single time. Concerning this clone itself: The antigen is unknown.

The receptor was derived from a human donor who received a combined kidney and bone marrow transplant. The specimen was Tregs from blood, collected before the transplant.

The DNA of the CDR3 is TGTGCCAGCAGCTTTACGAGGGAGACCCAGTACTTC. Amino acids: CASSFTRETQYF. The J gene is TRBJ2-5, the V gene TRBV7-9; D call uncertain. The CDR3 extends over 12 amino acids. The V end lost 3 bases, the J end lost 5 bases, and 7 bases lay between the germline ends. The germline CDR1 and CDR2 sequences are SEHNR and FQNEAQ (reference sequence).